These 2 T cell receptor beta chains were sequenced from one sample in a study of blood T cells in healthy people across ages. Using a J-beta primer mix together with a sample-barcoded 5' primer, a second PCR was run for roughly 7 to 12 cycles. TCRdb analysed the 5' RACE reads with MiXCR anew, one entry per CDR3 protein. The sample shows over 1,300,000 distinct CDR3 sequences, 59% of them seen only once. The sequenced sample was blood. Source of these receptors: a man aged 18 to 30 in good health.

The chain carries TRBV18 and TRBJ2-3; 14 bases map to TRBD2. The CDR3 runs 16 residues. Germline V gene sequence: CDR1 KGHSH, CDR2 LQKENI. V dropped 9 bases and J dropped 6; count of bases not matched to a gene: 11. CDR3 loop: CASSPGLAGVVDTQYF. CDR3 coding DNA: TGTGCCAGTTCGCCGGGACTAGCGGGAGTTGTTGATACGCAGTATTTT.

The chain combines TRBV27 with TRBJ1-3; D is unresolved. Germline CDR1 is MNHEY and CDR2 is SMNVEV (reference sequence). The CDR3 has 15 amino acids. V lost 3 bases, J lost 4 bases, and 13 bases lay in between. This CDR3 is CASSFLPPSGNTIYF. CDR3 in DNA: TGTGCCAGCAGTTTTCTCCCCCCGAGCGGAAACACCATATATTTT.